This T cell receptor beta chain was recovered during a study of blood T cell repertoires in COVID-19. Study as a whole: COVID-19 samples, acute and convalescent, were from the United States, Italy and Spain. T cells, B-cell-depleted T cells, or PBMCs supplied cDNA or gDNA.

Clones were sequenced by immunoSEQ multiplex PCR, and TCRdb holds only the in-frame ones, with some missing. Of over 250,000 clones listed, around 90% are singletons. This CDR3 is 15 amino acids long. The chain has TRBV21-1 and TRBJ1-3; the listed D gene, TRBD1, was not tested against the DNA. TRBV21-1 is a pseudogene. The clonotype originates from a woman in her 50s with COVID-19, enrolled during active disease. Sequenced: peripheral blood. The CDR3 region has the DNA TGTGCCAGCAGCAAACTCAGGGGAGCTGGAAACACCATATATTTT. This encodes CASSKLRGAGNTIYF.